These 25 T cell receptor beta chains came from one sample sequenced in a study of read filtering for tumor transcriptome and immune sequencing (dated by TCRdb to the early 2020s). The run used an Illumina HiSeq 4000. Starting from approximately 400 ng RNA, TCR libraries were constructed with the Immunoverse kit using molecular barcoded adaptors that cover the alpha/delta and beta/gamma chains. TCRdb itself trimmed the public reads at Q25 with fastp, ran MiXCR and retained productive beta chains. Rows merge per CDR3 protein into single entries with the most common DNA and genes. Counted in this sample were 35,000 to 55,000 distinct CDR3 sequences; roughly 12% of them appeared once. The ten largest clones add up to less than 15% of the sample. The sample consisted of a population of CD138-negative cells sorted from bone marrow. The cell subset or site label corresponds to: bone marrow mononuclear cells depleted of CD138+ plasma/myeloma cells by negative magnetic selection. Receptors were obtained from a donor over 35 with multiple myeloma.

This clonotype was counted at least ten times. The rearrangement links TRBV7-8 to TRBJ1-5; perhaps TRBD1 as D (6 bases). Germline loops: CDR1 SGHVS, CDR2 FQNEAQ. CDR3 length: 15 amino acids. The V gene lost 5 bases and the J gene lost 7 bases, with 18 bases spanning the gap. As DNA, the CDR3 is TGTGCCAGCAGCGTCAACAGGGTGGCCCTCCAGCCCCAGCATTTT. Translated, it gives CASSVNRVALQPQHF. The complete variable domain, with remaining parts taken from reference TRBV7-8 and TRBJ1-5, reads GAGVSQSPRYKVAKRGQDVALRCDPISGHVSLFWYQQALGQGPEFLTYFQNEAQLDKSGLPSDRFFAERPEGSVSTLKIQRTQQEDSAVYLCASSVNRVALQPQHFGDGTRLSIL.

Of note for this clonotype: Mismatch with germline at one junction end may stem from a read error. For the CDR3, the DNA is TGCGCCAGCAGTGCAGGGAAAGAGACCCAGCACTTC. Residues: CASSAGKETQHF. The gene calls are TRBV5-1 and TRBJ2-5, with D maybe TRBD1 (5 bases). CDR3 size: 12 residues. Germline CDR1 reads SGHRS; CDR2 reads YFSETQ.

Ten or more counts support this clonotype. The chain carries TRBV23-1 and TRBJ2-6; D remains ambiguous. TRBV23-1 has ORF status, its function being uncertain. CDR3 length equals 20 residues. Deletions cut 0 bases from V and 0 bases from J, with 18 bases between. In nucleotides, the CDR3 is TGCGCCAGCAGTCAATCGACCCAGAATGGAGATGGCTCTGGGGCCAACGTCCTGACTTTC. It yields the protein CASSQSTQNGDGSGANVLTF.

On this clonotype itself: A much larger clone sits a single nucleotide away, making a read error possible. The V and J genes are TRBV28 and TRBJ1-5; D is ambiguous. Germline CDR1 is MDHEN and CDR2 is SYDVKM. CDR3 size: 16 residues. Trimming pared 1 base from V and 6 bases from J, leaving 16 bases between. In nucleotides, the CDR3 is TGTGCCAGCAGTTTATTCGATAACACACAATTTCAGCCCCAGCATTTT. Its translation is CASSLFDNTQFQPQHF. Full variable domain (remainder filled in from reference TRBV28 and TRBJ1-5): DVKVTQSSRYLVKRTGEKVFLECVQDMDHENMFWYRQDPGLGLRLIYFSYDVKMKEKGDIPEGYSVSREKKERFSLILESASTNQTSMYLCASSLFDNTQFQPQHFGDGTRLSIL.

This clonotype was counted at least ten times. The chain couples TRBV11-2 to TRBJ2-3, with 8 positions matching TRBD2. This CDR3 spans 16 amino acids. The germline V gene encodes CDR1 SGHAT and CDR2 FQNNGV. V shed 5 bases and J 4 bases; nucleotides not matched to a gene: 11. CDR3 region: CASSPGTNGRADTQYF. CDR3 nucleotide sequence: TGTGCCAGCAGCCCTGGGACCAACGGGAGGGCAGATACGCAGTATTTT.

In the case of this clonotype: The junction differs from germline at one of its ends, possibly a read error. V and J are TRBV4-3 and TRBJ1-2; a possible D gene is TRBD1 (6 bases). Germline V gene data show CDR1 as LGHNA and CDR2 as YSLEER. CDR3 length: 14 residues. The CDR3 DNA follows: TGCGCCGGCAGCCAGGATAGGACAGACTATGGCTACACCTTC. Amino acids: CAGSQDRTDYGYTF.

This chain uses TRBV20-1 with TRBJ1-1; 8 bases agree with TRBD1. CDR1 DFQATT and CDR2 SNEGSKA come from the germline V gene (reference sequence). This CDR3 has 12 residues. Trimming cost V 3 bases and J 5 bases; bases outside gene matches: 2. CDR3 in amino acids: CSARTGVTEAFF. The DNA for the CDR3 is TGCAGTGCTAGGACAGGGGTAACTGAAGCTTTCTTT.

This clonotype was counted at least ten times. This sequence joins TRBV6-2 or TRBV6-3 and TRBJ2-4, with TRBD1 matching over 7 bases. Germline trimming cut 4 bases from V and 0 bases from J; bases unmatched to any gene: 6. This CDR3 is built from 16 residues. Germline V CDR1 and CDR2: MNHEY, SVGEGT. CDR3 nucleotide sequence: TGTGCCAGCAGTTCGGGACAGACCTTAGCCAAAAACATTCAGTACTTC. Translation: CASSSGQTLAKNIQYF.

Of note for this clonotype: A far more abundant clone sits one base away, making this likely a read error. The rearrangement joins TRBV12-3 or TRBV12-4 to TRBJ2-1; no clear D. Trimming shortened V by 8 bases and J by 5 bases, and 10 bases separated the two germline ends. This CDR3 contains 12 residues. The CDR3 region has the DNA TGTGCCAGCGATAGGAGAAACAATGAGCAGTTCTTC. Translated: CASDRRNNEQFF.

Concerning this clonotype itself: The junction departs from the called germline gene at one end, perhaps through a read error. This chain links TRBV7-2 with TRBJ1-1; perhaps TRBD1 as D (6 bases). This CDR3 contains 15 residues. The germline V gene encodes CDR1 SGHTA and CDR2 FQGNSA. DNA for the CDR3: TGTACCAGCAGCTTAGGGGGGGGGGCTGACACTGAAGCCTTCTTT. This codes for CTSSLGGGADTEAFF.

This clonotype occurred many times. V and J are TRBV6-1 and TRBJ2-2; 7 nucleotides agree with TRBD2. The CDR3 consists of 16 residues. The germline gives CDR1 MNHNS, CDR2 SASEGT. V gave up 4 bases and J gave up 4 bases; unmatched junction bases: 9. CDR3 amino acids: CASSAPSGASTGELFF. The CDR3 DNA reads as TGTGCCAGCAGTGCCCCTAGCGGAGCAAGCACCGGGGAGCTGTTTTTT.

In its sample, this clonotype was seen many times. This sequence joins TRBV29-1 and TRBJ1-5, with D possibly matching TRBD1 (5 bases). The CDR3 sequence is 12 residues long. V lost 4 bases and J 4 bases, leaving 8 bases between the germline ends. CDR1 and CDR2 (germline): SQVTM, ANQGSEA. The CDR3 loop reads CSVGGGNQPQHF. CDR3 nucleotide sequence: TGCAGCGTTGGGGGGGGGAATCAGCCCCAGCATTTT.

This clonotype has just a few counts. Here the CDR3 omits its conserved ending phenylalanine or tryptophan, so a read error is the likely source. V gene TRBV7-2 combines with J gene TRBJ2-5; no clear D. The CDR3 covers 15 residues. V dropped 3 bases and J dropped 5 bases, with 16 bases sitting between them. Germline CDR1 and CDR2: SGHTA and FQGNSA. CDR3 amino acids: CASSFSYGRAETQYL. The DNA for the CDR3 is TGTGCCAGCAGCTTTTCCTATGGAAGGGCGGAGACCCAGTACCTC.

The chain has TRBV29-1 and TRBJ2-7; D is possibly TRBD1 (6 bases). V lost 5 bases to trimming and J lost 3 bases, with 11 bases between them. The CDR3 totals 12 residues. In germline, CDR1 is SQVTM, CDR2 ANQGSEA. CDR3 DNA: TGCAGCGTTTCGACAGGAAACTACGAGCAGTACTTC. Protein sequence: CSVSTGNYEQYF.

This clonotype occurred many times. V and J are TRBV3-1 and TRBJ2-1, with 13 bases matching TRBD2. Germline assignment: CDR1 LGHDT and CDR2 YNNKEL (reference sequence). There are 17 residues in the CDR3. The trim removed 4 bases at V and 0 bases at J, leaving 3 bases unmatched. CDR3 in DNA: TGTGCCAGCAGCCCCAGGACTAGCGGGAGCTCCTACAATGAGCAGTTCTTC. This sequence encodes CASSPRTSGSSYNEQFF.

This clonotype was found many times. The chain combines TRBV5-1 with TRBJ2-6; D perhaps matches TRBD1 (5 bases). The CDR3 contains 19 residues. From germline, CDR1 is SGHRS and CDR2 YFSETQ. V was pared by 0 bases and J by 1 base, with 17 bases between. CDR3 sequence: CASSLGRHPQGSGANVLTF. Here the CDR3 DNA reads TGCGCCAGCAGCTTGGGGCGCCACCCCCAGGGATCTGGGGCCAACGTCCTGACTTTC. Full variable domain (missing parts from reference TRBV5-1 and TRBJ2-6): KAGVTQTPRYLIKTRGQQVTLSCSPISGHRSVSWYQQTPGQGLQFLFEYFSETQRNKGNFPGRFSGRQFSNSRSEMNVSTLELGDSALYLCASSLGRHPQGSGANVLTFGAGSRLTVL.

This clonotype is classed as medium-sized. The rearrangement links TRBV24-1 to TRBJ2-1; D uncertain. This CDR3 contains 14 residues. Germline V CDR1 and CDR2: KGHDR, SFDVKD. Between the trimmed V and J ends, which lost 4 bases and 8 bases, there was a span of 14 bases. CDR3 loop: CATSDPDRTHEQFF. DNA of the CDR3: TGTGCCACCAGTGACCCTGACCGTACACATGAGCAGTTCTTC.

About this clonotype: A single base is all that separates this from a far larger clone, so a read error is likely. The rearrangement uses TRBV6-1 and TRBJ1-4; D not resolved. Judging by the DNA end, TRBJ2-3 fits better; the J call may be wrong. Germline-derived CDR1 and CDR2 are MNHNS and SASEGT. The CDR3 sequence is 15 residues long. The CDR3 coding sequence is TGTGCCAGCAGGATAAAGAGCCCCCGTTCGAATACGCAGTATTTT. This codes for CASRIKSPRSNTQYF.

The CDR3: CATSDPRSSGTLQETQYF. Written as DNA, the CDR3 is TGTGCCACCAGTGATCCGCGGAGTAGCGGGACCCTCCAAGAGACCCAGTACTTC. The chain uses TRBV24-1 and TRBJ2-5, with 8 bases that match TRBD2. CDR1 is KGHDR and CDR2 is SFDVKD in the germline V gene. V shed 3 bases, J shed 1 base, and the junction held 12 bases outside the gene matches. CDR3 length: 18 residues.

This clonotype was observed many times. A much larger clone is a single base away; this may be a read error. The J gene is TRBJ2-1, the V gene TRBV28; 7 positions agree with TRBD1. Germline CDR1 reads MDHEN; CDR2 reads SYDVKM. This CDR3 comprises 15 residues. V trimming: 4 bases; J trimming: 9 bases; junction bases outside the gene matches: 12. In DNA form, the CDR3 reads TGTGCCAGCAGTTCCCTTCGGAGACAGGGCTTTGAGCAGTTCTTC. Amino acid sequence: CASSSLRRQGFEQFF.

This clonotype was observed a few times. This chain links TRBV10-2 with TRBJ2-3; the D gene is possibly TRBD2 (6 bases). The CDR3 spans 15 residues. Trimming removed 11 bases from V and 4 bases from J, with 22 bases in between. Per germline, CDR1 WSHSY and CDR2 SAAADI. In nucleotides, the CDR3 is TGCGCCTCCGCCCGGAGGAGGGTAGATTCAGATACGCAGTATTTT. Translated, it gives CASARRRVDSDTQYF.

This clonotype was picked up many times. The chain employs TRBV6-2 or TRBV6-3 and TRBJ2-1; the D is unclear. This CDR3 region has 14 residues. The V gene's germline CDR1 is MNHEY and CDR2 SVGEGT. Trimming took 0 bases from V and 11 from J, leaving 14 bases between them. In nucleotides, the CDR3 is TGTGCCAGCAGTTACTCCGCCGTCGCAGAAAAGCAGTTCTTC. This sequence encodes CASSYSAVAEKQFF.

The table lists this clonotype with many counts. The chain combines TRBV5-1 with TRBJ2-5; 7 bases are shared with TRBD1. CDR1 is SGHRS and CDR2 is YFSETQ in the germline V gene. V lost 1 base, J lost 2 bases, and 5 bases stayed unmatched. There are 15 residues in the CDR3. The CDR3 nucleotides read TGCGCCAGCAGCTTGCCAGAGGGGGCTCAAGAGACCCAGTACTTC. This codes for CASSLPEGAQETQYF.

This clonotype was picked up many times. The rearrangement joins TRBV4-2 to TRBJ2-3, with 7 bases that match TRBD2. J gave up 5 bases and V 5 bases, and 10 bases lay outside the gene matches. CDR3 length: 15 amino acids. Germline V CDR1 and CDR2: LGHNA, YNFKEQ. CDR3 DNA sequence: TGTGCCAGCAGCGCCCGGGGAGGGCAGAGAGATACGCAGTATTTT. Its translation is CASSARGGQRDTQYF.

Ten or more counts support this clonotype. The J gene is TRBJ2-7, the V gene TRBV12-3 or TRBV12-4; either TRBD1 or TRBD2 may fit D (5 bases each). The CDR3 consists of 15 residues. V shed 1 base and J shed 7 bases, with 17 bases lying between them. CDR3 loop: CASSLGGSAKEEQYF. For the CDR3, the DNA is TGTGCCAGCAGTTTAGGGGGGAGTGCCAAGGAAGAGCAGTACTTC.